This entry concerns a single T cell receptor (beta chain). Using immunoSEQ multiplex PCR, the repertoire was profiled, and TCRdb retains in-frame clones only, with some absent. The table records about 99,000 clones, nearly 90% of them present only once. The sample comes from a study of T cell responses to AZD1222 COVID-19 vaccine. Between the trimmed V and J ends, which lost 3 bases and 6 bases, there was a span of 7 bases. This CDR3 comprises 12 residues. Sequenced material: peripheral blood, taken on day 0 of AZD1222 vaccination. The chain carries TRBV12-3 or TRBV12-4 and TRBJ2-3; D unclear. The receptor's source is an adult in good health. The CDR3 DNA sequence: TGTGCCAGCAGTTTCTCCAGGGATACGCAGTATTTT. Protein sequence: CASSFSRDTQYF.